Sequencing of this T cell receptor beta chain was carried out in a study of T cell responses to AZD1222 COVID-19 vaccine. General study points: Spike-specific TCR depth and breadth grew after two AZD1222 doses.

CDR1 is MNHEY, CDR2 SMNVEV, per germline (reference sequence). V shed 3 bases and J 0 bases; nucleotides not matched to a gene: 11. The CDR3 spans 18 residues. This clone was recorded once. Its cognate antigen is unknown. Only in-frame clones appear in the TCRdb table, and some are missing; sequencing was by immunoSEQ multiplex PCR. The sample has approximately 180,000 clones, approximately 92% seen once. The input for sequencing was peripheral blood, taken on day 0 of AZD1222 vaccination. The TCR originated in an adult in good health. The V gene is TRBV27, the J gene TRBJ2-1; TRBD2 agrees at 7 bases. CDR3 in amino acids: CASSLRGLQRDSYNEQFF. The CDR3 region has the DNA TGTGCCAGCAGTTTGAGGGGATTGCAGCGGGACTCCTACAATGAGCAGTTCTTC.